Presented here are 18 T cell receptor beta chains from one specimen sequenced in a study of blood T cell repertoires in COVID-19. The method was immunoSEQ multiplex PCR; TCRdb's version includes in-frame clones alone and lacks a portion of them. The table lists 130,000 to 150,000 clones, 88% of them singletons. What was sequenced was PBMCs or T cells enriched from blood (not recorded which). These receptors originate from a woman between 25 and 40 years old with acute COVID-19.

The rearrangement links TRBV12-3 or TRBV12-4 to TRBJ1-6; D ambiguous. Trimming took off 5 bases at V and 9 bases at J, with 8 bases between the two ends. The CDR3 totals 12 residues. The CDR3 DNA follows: TGTGCCAGCAGTCTGAGTTCTTCACCCCTCCACTTT. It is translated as CASSLSSSPLHF.

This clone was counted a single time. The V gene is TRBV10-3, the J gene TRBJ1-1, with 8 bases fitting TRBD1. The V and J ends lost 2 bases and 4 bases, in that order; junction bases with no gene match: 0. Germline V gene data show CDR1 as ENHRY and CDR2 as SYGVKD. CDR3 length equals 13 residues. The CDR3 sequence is CAISEGTGTEAFF. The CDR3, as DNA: TGTGCCATCAGTGAGGGGACAGGCACTGAAGCTTTCTTT.

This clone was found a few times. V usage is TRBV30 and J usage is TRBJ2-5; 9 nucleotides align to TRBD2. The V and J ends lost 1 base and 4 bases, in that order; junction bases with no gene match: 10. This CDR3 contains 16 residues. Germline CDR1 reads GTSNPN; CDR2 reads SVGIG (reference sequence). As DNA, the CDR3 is TGTGCCTGGAGTGGGGGAGGGACTAGCAGCCGAGAGACCCAGTACTTC. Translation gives CAWSGGGTSSRETQYF.

CDR3 sequence (DNA): TGCGCCAGCAGCGGGACGACAGGGGGCCCCGGGGAGCTGTTTTTT. Its protein is CASSGTTGGPGELFF. This rearrangement joins TRBV5-1 to TRBJ2-2, with 10 nucleotides matching TRBD1. The junction had 6 bases not matched to a gene; V was cut back by 4 bases and J by 6 bases. The CDR3 runs 15 residues. Germline assignment: CDR1 SGHRS and CDR2 YFSETQ.

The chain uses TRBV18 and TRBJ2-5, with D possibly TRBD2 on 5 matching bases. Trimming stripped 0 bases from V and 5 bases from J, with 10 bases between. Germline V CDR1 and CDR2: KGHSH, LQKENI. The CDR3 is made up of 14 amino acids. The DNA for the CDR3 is TGTGCCAGCTCACCACCCCCAGGCGGGGAGACCCAGTACTTC. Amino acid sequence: CASSPPPGGETQYF.

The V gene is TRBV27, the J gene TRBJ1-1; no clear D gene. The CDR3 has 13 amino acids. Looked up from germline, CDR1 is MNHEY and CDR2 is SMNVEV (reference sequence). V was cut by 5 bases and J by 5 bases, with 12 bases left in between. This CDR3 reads CASSKLQVTEAFF. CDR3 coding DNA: TGTGCCAGCAGTAAGCTTCAGGTAACTGAAGCTTTCTTT.

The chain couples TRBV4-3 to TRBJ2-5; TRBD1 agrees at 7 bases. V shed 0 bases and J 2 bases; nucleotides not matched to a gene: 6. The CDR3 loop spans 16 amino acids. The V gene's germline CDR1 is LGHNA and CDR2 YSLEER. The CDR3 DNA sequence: TGCGCCAGCAGCCAAGACCCGCTGGGACAGCAAGAGACCCAGTACTTC. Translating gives CASSQDPLGQQETQYF.

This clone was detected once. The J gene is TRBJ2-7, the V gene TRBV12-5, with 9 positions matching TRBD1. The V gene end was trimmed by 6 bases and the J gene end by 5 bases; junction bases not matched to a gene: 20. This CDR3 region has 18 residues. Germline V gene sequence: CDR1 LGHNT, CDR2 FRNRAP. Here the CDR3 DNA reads TGTGCTAGTGGGGGAAGGGACAGGGCCTTCGACCCGCCCGACGAGCAGTACTTC. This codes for CASGGRDRAFDPPDEQYF.

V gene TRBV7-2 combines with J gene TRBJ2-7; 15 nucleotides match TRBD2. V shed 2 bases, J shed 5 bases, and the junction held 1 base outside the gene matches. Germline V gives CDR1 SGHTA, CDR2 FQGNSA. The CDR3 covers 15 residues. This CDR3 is CASSLRTSGRDEQYF. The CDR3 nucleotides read TGTGCCAGCAGCTTACGGACTAGCGGGAGGGACGAGCAGTACTTC.

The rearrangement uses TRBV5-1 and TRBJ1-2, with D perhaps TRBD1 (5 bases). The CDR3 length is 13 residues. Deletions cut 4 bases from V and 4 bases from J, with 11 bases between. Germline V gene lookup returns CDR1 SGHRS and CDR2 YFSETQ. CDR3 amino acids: CASSMTASYGYTF. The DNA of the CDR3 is TGCGCCAGCAGCATGACAGCGTCCTATGGCTACACCTTC.

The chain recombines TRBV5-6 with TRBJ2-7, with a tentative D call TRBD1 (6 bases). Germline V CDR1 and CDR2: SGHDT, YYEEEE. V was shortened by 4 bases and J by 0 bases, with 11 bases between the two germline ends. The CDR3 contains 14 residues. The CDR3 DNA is TGTGCCAGCAGCGACGGACAGACCTCCTACGAGCAGTACTTC. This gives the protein CASSDGQTSYEQYF.

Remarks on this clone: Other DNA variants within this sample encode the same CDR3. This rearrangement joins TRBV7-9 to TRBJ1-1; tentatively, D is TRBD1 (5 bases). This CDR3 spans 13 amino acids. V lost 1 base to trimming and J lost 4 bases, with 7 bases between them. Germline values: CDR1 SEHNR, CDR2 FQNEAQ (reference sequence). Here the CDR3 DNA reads TGTGCCAGCAGCTTAGAAGGGGCCACTGAAGCTTTCTTT. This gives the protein CASSLEGATEAFF. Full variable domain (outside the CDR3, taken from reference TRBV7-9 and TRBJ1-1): DTGVSQNPRHKITKRGQNVTFRCDPISEHNRLYWYRQTLGQGPEFLTYFQNEAQLEKSRLLSDRFSAERPKGSFSTLEIQRTEQGDSAMYLCASSLEGATEAFFGQGTRLTVV.

CDR3: CASSPPGGIGNTIYF. In nucleotides, the CDR3 is TGTGCCAGCTCACCACCGGGGGGGATTGGAAACACCATATATTTT. This chain joins TRBV18 and TRBJ1-3, with D possibly TRBD1 on 5 matching bases. V was pared by 0 bases and J by 3 bases, with 9 bases between. CDR3 size: 15 residues. CDR1 is KGHSH and CDR2 is LQKENI in the germline V gene.

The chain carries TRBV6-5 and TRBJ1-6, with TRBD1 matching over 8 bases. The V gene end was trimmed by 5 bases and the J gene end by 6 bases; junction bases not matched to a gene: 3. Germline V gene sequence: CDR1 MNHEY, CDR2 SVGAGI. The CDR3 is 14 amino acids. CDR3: CASSTGQGNSPLHF. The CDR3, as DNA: TGTGCCAGCAGTACTGGACAGGGTAATTCACCCCTCCACTTT.

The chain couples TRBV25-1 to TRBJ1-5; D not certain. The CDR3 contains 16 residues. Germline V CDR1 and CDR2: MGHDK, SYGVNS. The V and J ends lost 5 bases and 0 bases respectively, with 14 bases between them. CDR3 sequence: CASSPAGFDSNQPQHF. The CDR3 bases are TGTGCCAGCAGTCCTGCGGGCTTCGATAGCAATCAGCCCCAGCATTTT.

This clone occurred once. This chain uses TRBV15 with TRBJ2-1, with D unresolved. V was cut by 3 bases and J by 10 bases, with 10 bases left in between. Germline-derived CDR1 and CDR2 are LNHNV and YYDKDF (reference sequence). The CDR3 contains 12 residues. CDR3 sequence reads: CATSSPGREQFF. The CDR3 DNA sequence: TGTGCCACCAGCAGCCCGGGTCGCGAGCAGTTCTTC.

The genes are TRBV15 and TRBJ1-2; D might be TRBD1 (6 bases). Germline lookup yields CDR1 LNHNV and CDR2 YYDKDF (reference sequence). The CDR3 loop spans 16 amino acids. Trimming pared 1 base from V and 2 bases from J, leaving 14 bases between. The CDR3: CATSRGGRTANYGYTF. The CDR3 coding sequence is TGTGCCACCAGCAGAGGAGGTAGGACAGCGAACTATGGCTACACCTTC.

The DNA for the CDR3 is TGTGCCAGTAGTGCAACTAGCTCCCCCCTCCAAGAGACCCAGTACTTC. As protein: CASSATSSPLQETQYF. The V gene is TRBV19, the J gene TRBJ2-5; D may be TRBD2 (6 bases). The V and J ends lost 5 bases and 1 base respectively, with 17 bases between them. The CDR3 sequence is 16 residues long. CDR1 and CDR2 (germline): LNHDA, SQIVND (reference sequence).